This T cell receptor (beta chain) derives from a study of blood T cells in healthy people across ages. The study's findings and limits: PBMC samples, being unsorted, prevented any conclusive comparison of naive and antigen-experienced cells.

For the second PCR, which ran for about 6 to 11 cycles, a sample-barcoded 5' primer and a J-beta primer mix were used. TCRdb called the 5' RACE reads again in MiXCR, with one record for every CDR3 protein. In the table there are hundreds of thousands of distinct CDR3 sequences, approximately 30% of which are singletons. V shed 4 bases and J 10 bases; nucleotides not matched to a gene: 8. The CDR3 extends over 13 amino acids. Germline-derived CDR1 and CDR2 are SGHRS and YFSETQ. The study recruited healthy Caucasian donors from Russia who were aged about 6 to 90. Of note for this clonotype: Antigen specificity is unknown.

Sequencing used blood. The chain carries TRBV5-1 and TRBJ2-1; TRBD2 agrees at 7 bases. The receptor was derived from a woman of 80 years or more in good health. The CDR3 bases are TGCGCCAGCAGCCCAGCGGGGCGCAAGGAGCAGTTCTTC. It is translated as CASSPAGRKEQFF. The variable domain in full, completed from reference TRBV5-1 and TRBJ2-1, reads KAGVTQTPRYLIKTRGQQVTLSCSPISGHRSVSWYQQTPGQGLQFLFEYFSETQRNKGNFPGRFSGRQFSNSRSEMNVSTLELGDSALYLCASSPAGRKEQFFGPGTRLTVL.